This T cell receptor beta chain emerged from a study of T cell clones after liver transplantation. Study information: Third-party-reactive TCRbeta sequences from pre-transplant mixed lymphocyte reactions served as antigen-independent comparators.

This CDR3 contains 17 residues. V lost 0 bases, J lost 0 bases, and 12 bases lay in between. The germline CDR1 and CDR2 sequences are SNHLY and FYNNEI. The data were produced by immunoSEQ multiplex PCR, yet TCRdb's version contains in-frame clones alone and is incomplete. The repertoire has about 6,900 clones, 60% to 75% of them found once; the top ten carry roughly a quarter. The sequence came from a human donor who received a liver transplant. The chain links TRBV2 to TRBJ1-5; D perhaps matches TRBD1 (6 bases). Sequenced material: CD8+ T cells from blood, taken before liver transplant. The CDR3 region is CASSEADSVYSNQPQHF. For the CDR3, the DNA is TGTGCCAGCAGTGAAGCGGACAGCGTTTATAGCAATCAGCCCCAGCATTTT. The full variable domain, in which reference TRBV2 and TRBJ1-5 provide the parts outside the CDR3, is EPEVTQTPSHQVTQMGQEVILRCVPISNHLYFYWYRQILGQKVEFLVSFYNNEISEKSEIFDDQFSVERPDGSNFTLKIRSTKLEDSAMYFCASSEADSVYSNQPQHFGDGTRLSIL.